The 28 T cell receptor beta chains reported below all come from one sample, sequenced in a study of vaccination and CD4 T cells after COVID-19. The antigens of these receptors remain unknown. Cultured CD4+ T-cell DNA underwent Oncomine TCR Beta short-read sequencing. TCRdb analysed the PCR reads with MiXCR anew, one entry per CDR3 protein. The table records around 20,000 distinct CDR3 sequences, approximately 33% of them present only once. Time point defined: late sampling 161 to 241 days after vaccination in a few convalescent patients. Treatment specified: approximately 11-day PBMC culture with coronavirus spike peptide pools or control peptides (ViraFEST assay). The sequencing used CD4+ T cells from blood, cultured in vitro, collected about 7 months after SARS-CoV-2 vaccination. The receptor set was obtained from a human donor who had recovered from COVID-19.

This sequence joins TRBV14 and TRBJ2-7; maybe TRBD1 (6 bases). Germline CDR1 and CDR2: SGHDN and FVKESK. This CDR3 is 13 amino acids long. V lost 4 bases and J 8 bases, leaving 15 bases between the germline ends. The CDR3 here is CASSRGLGTQQYF. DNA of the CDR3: TGTGCCAGCAGCCGGGGGCTCGGGACACAGCAGTACTTC.

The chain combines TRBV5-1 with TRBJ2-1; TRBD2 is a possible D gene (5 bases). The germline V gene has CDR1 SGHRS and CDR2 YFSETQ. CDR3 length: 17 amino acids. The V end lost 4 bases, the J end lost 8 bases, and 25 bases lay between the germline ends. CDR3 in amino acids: CASSRASLVQYGDEQFF. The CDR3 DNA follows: TGCGCCAGCAGCCGAGCCTCACTAGTCCAGTATGGGGATGAGCAGTTCTTC.

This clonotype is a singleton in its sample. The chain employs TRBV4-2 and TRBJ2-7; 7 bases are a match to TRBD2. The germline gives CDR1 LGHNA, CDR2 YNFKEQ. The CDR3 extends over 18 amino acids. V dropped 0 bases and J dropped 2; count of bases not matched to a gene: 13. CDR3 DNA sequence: TGTGCCAGCAGCCAAGATGTCGGGAGGACACGGCACACCTACGAGCAGTACTTC. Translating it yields CASSQDVGRTRHTYEQYF.

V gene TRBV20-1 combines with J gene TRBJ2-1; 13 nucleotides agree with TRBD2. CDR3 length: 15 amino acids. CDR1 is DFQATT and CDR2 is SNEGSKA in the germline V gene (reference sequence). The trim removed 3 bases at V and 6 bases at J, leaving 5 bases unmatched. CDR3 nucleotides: TGCAGTGCTAGCACCGGGACTAGCGGGACCAATGAGCAGTTCTTC. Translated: CSASTGTSGTNEQFF.

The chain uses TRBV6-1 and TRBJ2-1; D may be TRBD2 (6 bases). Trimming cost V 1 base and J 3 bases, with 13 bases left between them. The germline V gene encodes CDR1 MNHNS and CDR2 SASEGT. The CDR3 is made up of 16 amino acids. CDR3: CASSEVRRGNYNEQFF. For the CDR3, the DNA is TGTGCCAGCAGTGAAGTTCGCCGCGGGAACTACAATGAGCAGTTCTTC.

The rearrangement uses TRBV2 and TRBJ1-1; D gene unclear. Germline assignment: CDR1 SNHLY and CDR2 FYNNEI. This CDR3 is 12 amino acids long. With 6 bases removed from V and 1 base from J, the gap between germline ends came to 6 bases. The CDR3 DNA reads TGTGCCAGCAGAAGGGAGAACACTGAAGCTTTCTTT. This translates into CASRRENTEAFF.

CDR3 in DNA: TGTGCCAGCAGTTTAGGGGGCCTGGGGGAGACCCAGTACTTC. Translated, it gives CASSLGGLGETQYF. The chain uses TRBV28 and TRBJ2-5; D perhaps matches TRBD1 (6 bases). Germline V gives CDR1 MDHEN, CDR2 SYDVKM. Deletions cut 2 bases from V and 5 bases from J, with 12 bases between. The CDR3 length is 14 residues.

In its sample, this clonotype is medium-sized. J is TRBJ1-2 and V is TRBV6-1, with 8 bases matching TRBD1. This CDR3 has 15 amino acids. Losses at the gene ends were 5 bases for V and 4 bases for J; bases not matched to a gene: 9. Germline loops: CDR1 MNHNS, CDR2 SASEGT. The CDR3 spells CASSPGDRIGYGYTF. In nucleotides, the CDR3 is TGTGCCAGCAGTCCCGGGGACAGGATTGGCTATGGCTACACCTTC.

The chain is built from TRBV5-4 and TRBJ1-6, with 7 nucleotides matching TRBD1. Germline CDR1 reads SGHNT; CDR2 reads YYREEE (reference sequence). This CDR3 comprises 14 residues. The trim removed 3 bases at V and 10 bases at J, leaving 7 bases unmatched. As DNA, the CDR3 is TGTGCCAGCAGCTCCCCGACAGGGCTGTCACCCCTCCACTTT. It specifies CASSSPTGLSPLHF.

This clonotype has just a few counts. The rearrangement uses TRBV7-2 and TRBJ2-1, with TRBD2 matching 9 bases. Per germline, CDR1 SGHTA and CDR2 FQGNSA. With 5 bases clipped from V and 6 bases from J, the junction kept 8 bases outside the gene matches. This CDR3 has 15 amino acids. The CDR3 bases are TGTGCCAGCAGCCCAAGCGGGAGGTGGGGCAATGAGCAGTTCTTC. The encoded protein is CASSPSGRWGNEQFF.

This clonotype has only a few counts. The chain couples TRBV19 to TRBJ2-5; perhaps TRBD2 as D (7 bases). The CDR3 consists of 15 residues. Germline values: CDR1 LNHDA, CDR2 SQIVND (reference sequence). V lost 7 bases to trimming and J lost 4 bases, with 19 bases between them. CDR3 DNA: TGTGCCAGTACCCCGTGGGGGGGGGCGACAGAGACCCAGTACTTC. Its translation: CASTPWGGATETQYF. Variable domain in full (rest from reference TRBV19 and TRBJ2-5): DGGITQSPKYLFRKEGQNVTLSCEQNLNHDAMYWYRQDPGQGLRLIYYSQIVNDFQKGDIAEGYSVSREKKESFPLTVTSAQKNPTAFYLCASTPWGGATETQYFGPGTRLLVL.

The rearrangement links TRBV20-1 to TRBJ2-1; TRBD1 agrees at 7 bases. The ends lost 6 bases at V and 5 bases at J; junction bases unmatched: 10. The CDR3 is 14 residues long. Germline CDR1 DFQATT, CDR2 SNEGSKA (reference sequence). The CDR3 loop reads CSAQTGTADNEQFF. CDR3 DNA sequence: TGCAGTGCCCAAACCGGGACAGCGGACAATGAGCAGTTCTTC.

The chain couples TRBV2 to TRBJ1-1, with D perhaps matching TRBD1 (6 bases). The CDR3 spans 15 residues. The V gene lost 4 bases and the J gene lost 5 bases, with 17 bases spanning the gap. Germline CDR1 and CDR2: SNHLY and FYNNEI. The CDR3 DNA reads TGTGCCAGCAGTGCCCCTACAGGGTATAGGACTGAAGCTTTCTTT. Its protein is CASSAPTGYRTEAFF.

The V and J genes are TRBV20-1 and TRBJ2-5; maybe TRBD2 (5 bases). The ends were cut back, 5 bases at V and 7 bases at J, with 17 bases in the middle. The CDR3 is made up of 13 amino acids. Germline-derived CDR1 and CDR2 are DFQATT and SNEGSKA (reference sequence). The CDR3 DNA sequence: TGCAGTGCTCCTAATCAACTAGTGGGGACCCAGTACTTC. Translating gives CSAPNQLVGTQYF.

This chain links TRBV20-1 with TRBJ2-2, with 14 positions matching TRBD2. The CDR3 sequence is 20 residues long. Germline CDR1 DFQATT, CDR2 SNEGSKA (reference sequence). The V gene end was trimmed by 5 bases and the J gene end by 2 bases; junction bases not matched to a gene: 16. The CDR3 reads CSASPGLAGVTAGNTGELFF. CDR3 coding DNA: TGCAGTGCTTCGCCGGGACTAGCGGGAGTCACCGCCGGTAACACCGGGGAGCTGTTTTTT.

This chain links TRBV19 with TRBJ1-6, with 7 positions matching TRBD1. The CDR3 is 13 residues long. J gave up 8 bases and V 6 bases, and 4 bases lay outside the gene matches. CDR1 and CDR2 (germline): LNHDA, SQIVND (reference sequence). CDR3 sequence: CASRGDRYSPLHF. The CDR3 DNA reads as TGTGCCAGTAGGGGGGACAGATATTCACCCCTCCACTTT.

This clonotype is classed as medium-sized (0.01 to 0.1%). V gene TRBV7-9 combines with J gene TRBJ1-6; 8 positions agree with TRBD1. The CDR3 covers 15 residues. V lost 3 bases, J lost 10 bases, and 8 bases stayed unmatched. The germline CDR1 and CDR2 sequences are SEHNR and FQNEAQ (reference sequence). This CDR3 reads CASSLSTGGPSPLHF. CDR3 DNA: TGTGCCAGCAGCTTGTCAACAGGGGGTCCCTCACCCCTCCACTTT.

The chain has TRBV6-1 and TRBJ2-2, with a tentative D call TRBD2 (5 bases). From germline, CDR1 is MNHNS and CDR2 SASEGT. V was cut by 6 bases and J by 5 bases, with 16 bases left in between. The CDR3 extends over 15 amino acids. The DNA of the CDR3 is TGTGCCAGCAGCCCCTGGCGGGTCAGTACCGGGGAGCTGTTTTTT. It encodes CASSPWRVSTGELFF.

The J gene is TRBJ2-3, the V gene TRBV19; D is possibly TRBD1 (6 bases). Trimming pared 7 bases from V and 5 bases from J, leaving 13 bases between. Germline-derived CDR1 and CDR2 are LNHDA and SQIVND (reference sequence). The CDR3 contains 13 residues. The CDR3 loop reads CASKQGNEDTQYF. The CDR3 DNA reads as TGTGCCAGTAAACAGGGTAATGAAGATACGCAGTATTTT.

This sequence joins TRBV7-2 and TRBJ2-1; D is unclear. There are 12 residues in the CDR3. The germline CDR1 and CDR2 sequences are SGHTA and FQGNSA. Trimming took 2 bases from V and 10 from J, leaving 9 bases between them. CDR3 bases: TGTGCCAGCAGCTTAATTCTAAACGAGCAGTTCTTC. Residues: CASSLILNEQFF.

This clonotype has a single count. CDR3 amino acids: CASSTGFADEQFF. The CDR3 DNA sequence: TGCGCCAGCAGTACAGGGTTTGCGGATGAGCAGTTCTTC. The gene calls are TRBV5-1 and TRBJ2-1, with a possible D match to TRBD1 (6 bases). This CDR3 spans 13 amino acids. The germline CDR1 and CDR2 sequences are SGHRS and YFSETQ. Trimming removed 5 bases at V and 8 bases at J, with 14 bases between.

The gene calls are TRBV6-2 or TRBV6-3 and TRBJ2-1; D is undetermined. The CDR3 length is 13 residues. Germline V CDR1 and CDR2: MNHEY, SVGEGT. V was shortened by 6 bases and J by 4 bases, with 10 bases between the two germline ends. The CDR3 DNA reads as TGTGCCAGCAGCTGGCGGAGATACAATGAGCAGTTCTTC. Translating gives CASSWRRYNEQFF.

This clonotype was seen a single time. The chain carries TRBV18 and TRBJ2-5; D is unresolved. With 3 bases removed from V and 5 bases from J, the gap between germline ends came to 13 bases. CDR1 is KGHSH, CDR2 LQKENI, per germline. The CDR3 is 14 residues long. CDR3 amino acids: CASSPARSFETQYF. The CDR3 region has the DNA TGTGCCAGCTCACCGGCTAGATCATTTGAGACCCAGTACTTC.

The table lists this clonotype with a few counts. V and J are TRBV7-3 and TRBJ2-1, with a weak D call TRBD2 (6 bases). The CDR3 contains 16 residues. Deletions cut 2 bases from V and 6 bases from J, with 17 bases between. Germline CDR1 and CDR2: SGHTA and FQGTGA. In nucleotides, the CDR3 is TGTGCCAGCAGCTTATGGGCTAGCGAGGAAAGCAATGAGCAGTTCTTC. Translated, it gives CASSLWASEESNEQFF.

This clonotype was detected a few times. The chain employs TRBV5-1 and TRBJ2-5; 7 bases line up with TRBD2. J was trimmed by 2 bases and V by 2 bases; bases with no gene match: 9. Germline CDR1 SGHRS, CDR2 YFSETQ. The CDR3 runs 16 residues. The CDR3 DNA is TGCGCCAGCAGCTTTCTCAATGCGGGAGCTCAAGAGACCCAGTACTTC. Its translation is CASSFLNAGAQETQYF. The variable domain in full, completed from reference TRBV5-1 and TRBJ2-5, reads KAGVTQTPRYLIKTRGQQVTLSCSPISGHRSVSWYQQTPGQGLQFLFEYFSETQRNKGNFPGRFSGRQFSNSRSEMNVSTLELGDSALYLCASSFLNAGAQETQYFGPGTRLLVL.

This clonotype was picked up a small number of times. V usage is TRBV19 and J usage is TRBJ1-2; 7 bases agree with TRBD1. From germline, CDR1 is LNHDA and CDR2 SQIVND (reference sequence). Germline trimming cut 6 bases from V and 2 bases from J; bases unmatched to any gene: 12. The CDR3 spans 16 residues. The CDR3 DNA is TGTGCCAGTAGCTCAGAAGCCGGGACAGTGAACTATGGCTACACCTTC. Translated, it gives CASSSEAGTVNYGYTF.

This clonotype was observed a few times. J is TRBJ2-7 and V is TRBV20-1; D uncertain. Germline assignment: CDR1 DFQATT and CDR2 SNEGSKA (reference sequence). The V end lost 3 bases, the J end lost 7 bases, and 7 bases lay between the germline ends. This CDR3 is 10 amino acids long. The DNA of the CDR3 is TGCAGTGCTAGGGTTCTGGAGCAGTACTTC. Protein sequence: CSARVLEQYF.

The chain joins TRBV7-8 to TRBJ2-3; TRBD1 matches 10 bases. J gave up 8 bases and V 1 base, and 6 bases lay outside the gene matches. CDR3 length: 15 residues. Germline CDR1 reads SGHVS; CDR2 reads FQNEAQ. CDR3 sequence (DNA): TGTGCCAGCAGCTTAGAGGACAGGGGGGGCGGTACGCAGTATTTT. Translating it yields CASSLEDRGGGTQYF.